These 26 T cell receptor beta chains came from one sample sequenced in a study of blood T cells in healthy people across ages. A second PCR, run for about 7 to 11 cycles, used a sample-barcoded 5' primer plus a J-beta primer mix. TCRdb redid the calling of the 5' RACE reads with MiXCR, one entry per CDR3 protein. The sample yields over 700,000 distinct CDR3 sequences, 40% to 65% seen once. The source material was blood. These receptors originate from a man at least 80 years old in good health.

The chain uses TRBV10-1 and TRBJ2-2; D call uncertain. The CDR3 is 15 residues long. Germline lookup yields CDR1 WNHNN and CDR2 SYGVQD (reference sequence). V was trimmed by 6 bases and J by 5 bases, leaving 16 bases between them. CDR3 loop: CASSRHPQGTGELFF. DNA of the CDR3: TGCGCCAGCAGCAGACACCCACAAGGAACCGGGGAGCTGTTTTTT.

This clonotype appeared a few times. The CDR3: CATPIDFMSTEAFF. DNA of the CDR3: TGTGCCACCCCTATAGACTTCATGAGCACTGAAGCTTTCTTT. V and J are TRBV21-1 and TRBJ1-1; the table's TRBD1 call for D was not verified on the DNA. TRBV21-1 is marked as a pseudogene. The CDR3 runs 14 residues.

This clonotype has a handful of counts. V gene TRBV29-1 combines with J gene TRBJ2-7, with 10 bases lining up with TRBD1. With 4 bases clipped from V and 0 bases from J, the junction kept 3 bases outside the gene matches. Looked up from germline, CDR1 is SQVTM and CDR2 is ANQGSEA. This CDR3 contains 14 residues. The CDR3 loop reads CSVVGTGASYEQYF. CDR3 nucleotide sequence: TGCAGCGTTGTAGGGACAGGGGCCTCCTACGAGCAGTACTTC.

The rearrangement uses TRBV11-2 and TRBJ1-1; D remains unclear. V was shortened by 1 base and J by 2 bases, with 14 bases between the two germline ends. The CDR3 spans 16 residues. Per germline, CDR1 SGHAT and CDR2 FQNNGV. The CDR3 bases are TGTGCCAGCAGCTTAGGTCGTGGCTGGGATAACACTGAAGCTTTCTTT. Its translation is CASSLGRGWDNTEAFF.

There are a few counts of this clonotype. The chain is built from TRBV21-1 and TRBJ1-3. TRBV21-1 is tagged as a pseudogene. The CDR3 runs to 16 residues. The CDR3 sequence is CASSKGTFNSGNTIYF. The CDR3 bases are TGTGCCAGCAGCAAAGGGACTTTCAACTCTGGAAACACCATATATTTT.

This chain links TRBV20-1 with TRBJ1-4, with a tentative D call TRBD1 (5 bases). CDR1 DFQATT and CDR2 SNEGSKA come from the germline V gene (reference sequence). The CDR3 is 15 amino acids. Trimming stripped 6 bases from V and 10 bases from J, with 24 bases between. CDR3 bases: TGCAGTGCCACCGAGCGAGGGTCAGGGTCGGGAAAACTGTTTTTT. This encodes CSATERGSGSGKLFF.

This clonotype was counted a single time. V and J are TRBV4-2 and TRBJ2-3; 14 bases are a match to TRBD2. CDR1 and CDR2 (germline): LGHNA, YNFKEQ. The CDR3 has 17 amino acids. V dropped 2 bases and J dropped 3; count of bases not matched to a gene: 4. CDR3 coding DNA: TGTGCCAGCAGCCAAACCCGACTAGCGGGAGGGACAGATACGCAGTATTTT. It specifies CASSQTRLAGGTDTQYF.

This clonotype was observed at least ten times. The chain couples TRBV12-3 or TRBV12-4 to TRBJ2-3; D is undetermined. The ends were cut back, 3 bases at V and 1 base at J, with 5 bases in the middle. This CDR3 contains 13 residues. The CDR3 DNA reads TGTGCCAGCAGTTTGAGAGGCACAGATACGCAGTATTTT. Its translation is CASSLRGTDTQYF.

As to this clonotype: This may stem from a read error, because a much larger clone lies one nucleotide away. The chain uses TRBV20-1 and TRBJ2-1, with D possibly being TRBD1 (6 bases). Near its end, the DNA agrees better with TRBJ2-7, so the J call may be wrong. This CDR3 region has 15 residues. Looked up from germline, CDR1 is DFQATT and CDR2 is SNEGSKA (reference sequence). Here the CDR3 reads CSALRRQEHYNEQYF. CDR3 nucleotides: TGCAGTGCTCTTCGCCGACAGGAACATTACAATGAGCAGTACTTC.

V gene TRBV29-1 combines with J gene TRBJ2-5; the D call may be TRBD1 or TRBD2 (5 bases each). V was clipped by 2 bases and J by 11 bases, with 12 bases between them. The CDR3 has 11 amino acids. Germline values: CDR1 SQVTM, CDR2 ANQGSEA. The CDR3 DNA reads as TGCAGCGTTGAAAAGCCCAGGGAGCAGTACTTC. It codes for CSVEKPREQYF.

This clonotype has a handful of counts. The V call is TRBV7-2, the J call TRBJ2-5; 7 nucleotides agree with TRBD2. This CDR3 comprises 15 residues. Germline values: CDR1 SGHTA, CDR2 FQGNSA. V was pared by 3 bases and J by 2 bases, with 6 bases of the junction left unmatched. The CDR3 here is CASSFMGGPQETQYF. The CDR3 nucleotides read TGTGCCAGCAGCTTTATGGGAGGGCCTCAAGAGACCCAGTACTTC.

The rearrangement uses TRBV29-1 and TRBJ2-5; weak D call: TRBD1 (6 bases). V lost 4 bases to trimming and J lost 7 bases, with 13 bases between them. The CDR3 loop spans 12 amino acids. Germline loops: CDR1 SQVTM, CDR2 ANQGSEA. As DNA, the CDR3 is TGCAGCGTTGCCCCAGAAGGGGGGACCCAGTACTTC. Its translation: CSVAPEGGTQYF.

This clonotype was seen a few times. V and J are TRBV12-3 or TRBV12-4 and TRBJ1-2; D remains unclear. V was cut by 3 bases and J by 8 bases, with 13 bases left in between. CDR3 size: 13 residues. CDR3 nucleotides: TGTGCCAGCAGTTTTCAGCCAGCCGCAGGCTACACCTTC. Translating it yields CASSFQPAAGYTF.

This clonotype showed up just once. A much larger clone differs from this one at a single base, so this may be a read error. J is TRBJ2-4 and V is TRBV29-1; a weak D match, TRBD2 (7 bases). TRBJ2-5 matches the DNA end more closely, so the J call is doubtful. The germline V gene has CDR1 SQVTM and CDR2 ANQGSEA. This CDR3 has 15 amino acids. The CDR3 protein is CSAVRGGRVMETQYF. CDR3 coding DNA: TGCAGCGCTGTGAGGGGGGGGCGGGTTATGGAGACCCAGTACTTC.

The chain couples TRBV20-1 to TRBJ2-3; 8 bases fit TRBD1. CDR1 and CDR2 (germline): DFQATT, SNEGSKA (reference sequence). The CDR3 has 13 residues. V gave up 5 bases and J gave up 6 bases; unmatched junction bases: 7. Written as DNA, the CDR3 is TGCAGTGCTCCCAGGACAGGGCCCGATACGCAGTATTTT. This encodes CSAPRTGPDTQYF.

The rearrangement uses TRBV5-1 and TRBJ2-5; TRBD1 might be the D (6 bases). V was trimmed by 6 bases and J by 4 bases, leaving 13 bases between them. Germline V lookup: CDR1 SGHRS, CDR2 YFSETQ. This CDR3 comprises 13 residues. DNA for the CDR3: TGCGCCAGCACCAGGGGTTCTTCAGAGACCCAGTACTTC. This translates into CASTRGSSETQYF.

The genes are TRBV28 and TRBJ1-1; 12 nucleotides line up with TRBD1. The CDR3 runs 14 residues. V lost 8 bases, J lost 6 bases, and 7 bases stayed unmatched. Germline CDR1 is MDHEN and CDR2 is SYDVKM. CDR3 amino acids: CASLTGTGGPEAFF. CDR3 DNA sequence: TGTGCCAGCTTAACCGGGACAGGGGGCCCTGAAGCTTTCTTT.

The chain employs TRBV15 and TRBJ2-3; D is possibly TRBD2 (5 bases). With 0 bases removed from V and 14 bases from J, the gap between germline ends came to 24 bases. The germline CDR1 and CDR2 sequences are LNHNV and YYDKDF (reference sequence). There are 16 residues in the CDR3. CDR3 amino acids: CATSREERSSHRYAYF. The CDR3 DNA reads TGTGCCACCAGCAGAGAGGAGCGGAGTAGTCACAGATACGCGTATTTT.

The table lists this clonotype with a few counts. V and J are TRBV6-5 and TRBJ1-1; 12 bases are shared with TRBD1. This CDR3 has 16 amino acids. The V gene's germline CDR1 is MNHEY and CDR2 SVGAGI. J was trimmed by 8 bases and V by 6 bases; bases with no gene match: 13. The CDR3 DNA is TGTGCCAGCAGACCACCGGGACAGGGGGCGAGAAGAGAAGCTTTCTTT. Translated, it gives CASRPPGQGARREAFF.

This CDR3 is CASSFLDKGPYGYTF. The DNA for the CDR3 is TGTGCCAGCAGTTTCCTGGACAAGGGGCCTTATGGCTACACCTTC. The gene calls are TRBV12-3 or TRBV12-4 and TRBJ1-2; TRBD1 might be the D (5 bases). Between the trimmed V and J ends, which lost 3 bases and 5 bases, there was a span of 16 bases. The CDR3 sequence is 15 residues long.

The rearrangement links TRBV25-1 to TRBJ2-6; D unclear. The V and J ends lost 7 bases and 0 bases respectively, with 4 bases between them. The CDR3 loop spans 13 amino acids. CDR1 and CDR2 (germline): MGHDK, SYGVNS. The CDR3 region is CASTLSGANVLTF. The CDR3 coding sequence is TGTGCCAGCACTCTCTCTGGGGCCAACGTCCTGACTTTC.

This clonotype was observed a single time. The chain has TRBV6-5 and TRBJ2-5; the match to TRBD2 covers 12 bases. With the DNA end fitting TRBJ2-7 better, the J assignment may be wrong. This CDR3 has 16 residues. Germline lookup yields CDR1 MNHEY and CDR2 SVGAGI. CDR3 nucleotide sequence: TGTGCCAGCAGTTACCTGACTAGCGGGAGTGGAATCGAGCAGTACTTC. Residues: CASSYLTSGSGIEQYF.

This clonotype turned up a few times. V gene TRBV6-5 combines with J gene TRBJ1-2, with a tentative D call TRBD1 (5 bases). In germline, CDR1 is MNHEY, CDR2 SVGAGI. The CDR3 contains 13 residues. The V gene lost 6 bases and the J gene lost 2 bases, with 10 bases spanning the gap. The CDR3 bases are TGTGCCAGCAGGACATCAGGGAACTATGGCTACACCTTC. This gives the protein CASRTSGNYGYTF.

This clonotype was counted only a few times. CDR3 DNA sequence: TGTGCCAGCAGATATGTCGCCGAGCGGAGAACCACAGATACGCAGTATTTT. The encoded protein is CASRYVAERRTTDTQYF. The rearrangement links TRBV7-2 to TRBJ2-3; weak D call: TRBD2 (5 bases). Germline loops: CDR1 SGHTA, CDR2 FQGNSA. The V end lost 6 bases, the J end lost 2 bases, and 21 bases lay between the germline ends. The CDR3 consists of 17 residues.

The J gene is TRBJ2-3, the V gene TRBV14; TRBD2 is a possible D gene (5 bases). Germline loops: CDR1 SGHDN, CDR2 FVKESK. CDR3 length equals 16 residues. Trimming cost V 4 bases and J 0 bases, with 14 bases left between them. This chain's CDR3 is CASSPYLVASTDTQYF. In DNA form, the CDR3 reads TGTGCCAGCAGCCCCTACCTGGTAGCGAGCACAGATACGCAGTATTTT.

This chain joins TRBV7-2 and TRBJ2-3, with D hard to call. With 5 bases removed from V and 4 bases from J, the gap between germline ends came to 13 bases. Germline assignment: CDR1 SGHTA and CDR2 FQGNSA. The CDR3 covers 14 residues. CDR3 in amino acids: CASSPEAPPDTQYF. CDR3 bases: TGTGCCAGCAGCCCCGAAGCACCGCCAGATACGCAGTATTTT.